This T cell receptor beta chain was captured in a study of T cells in Graves' hyperthyroidism and ophthalmopathy. General study points: By a 13 V-J model, ophthalmopathy was set apart from stable hyperthyroidism.

This clonotype was observed a single time. Its antigen remains unidentified. Exclusion of patients followed from uncontrolled infection, other autoimmune disease, pregnancy or lactation. Authors of the study amplified TCR beta CDR3 regions from RNA transcripts. A first-round RT-PCR of the TCR CDR3 used the HTBI primer set. In TCRdb, the multiplex PCR reads were re-called with MiXCR into one record per CDR3 protein. Here the sample spans about 660,000 distinct CDR3 sequences, 45% being singletons. The CDR3 length is 15 residues. Germline assignment: CDR1 SEHNR and CDR2 FQNEAQ (reference sequence). V was pared by 5 bases and J by 3 bases, with 7 bases of the junction left unmatched.

What was sequenced was peripheral blood or thyroid tissue (not recorded which). The chain has TRBV7-9 and TRBJ2-7, with 10 bases aligning to TRBD1. The receptor's source is an adult man with Graves' disease, either hyperthyroidism or ophthalmopathy (not recorded which). The CDR3 nucleotides are TGTGCCAGCAGCGACACGGACAGGGGGGACTACGAGCAGTACTTC. Its protein is CASSDTDRGDYEQYF.